This T cell receptor beta chain was profiled in a study of blood T cell repertoires in COVID-19. TCRdb's copy holds only in-frame clones and misses some; the assay was immunoSEQ multiplex PCR. The table shows fewer than 300,000 clones, with about 80% occurring only once. This clone was seen more than once but under ten times. The sample comprised peripheral blood. The clonotype was recovered from a human donor in a cohort sampled during active COVID-19.

As DNA, the CDR3 is TGTGCCAGTAGTCACAGGGGTGATGAATCACCCCTCCACTTT. Translation: CASSHRGDESPLHF. The chain links TRBV19 to TRBJ1-6; TRBD1 agrees at 7 bases. Germline CDR1 is LNHDA and CDR2 is SQIVND (reference sequence). This CDR3 contains 14 residues. Losses at the gene ends were 5 bases for V and 10 bases for J; bases not matched to a gene: 8.